The 16 T cell receptor beta chains reported below all come from one sample, sequenced in a study of T cell repertoires in cytomegalovirus infection. TCRdb re-called the reads with MiXCR, one entry per CDR3 protein. Found here are 150,000 to 200,000 distinct CDR3 sequences, 17% of them singletons; the top ten hold approximately 19%. The specimen sequenced was CD8+ T cells from PBMCs. These receptors were obtained from a human donor in good health (CMV status not recorded). Some clones in this sample may be carry-over from other donors' samples.

The chain combines TRBV28 with TRBJ2-1; D call uncertain. Trimming removed 4 bases from V and 8 bases from J, with 12 bases in between. The germline CDR1 and CDR2 sequences are MDHEN and SYDVKM. The CDR3 contains 13 residues. The DNA for the CDR3 is TGTGCCAGCAGTTCCCCCCCCCGGGATGAGCAGTTCTTC. This codes for CASSSPPRDEQFF.

CDR3 amino acids: CASRKTGDQPQHF. The CDR3 DNA follows: TGTGCCAGCAGGAAGACAGGGGACCAGCCCCAGCATTTT. The rearrangement uses TRBV28 and TRBJ1-5, with 8 bases identical to TRBD1. V lost 6 bases and J lost 7; bases outside the gene matches: 5. The CDR3 runs to 13 residues. Per the germline V gene, CDR1 is MDHEN and CDR2 is SYDVKM.

This chain joins TRBV7-2 and TRBJ2-2; D unclear. This CDR3 is 14 amino acids long. Germline V CDR1 and CDR2: SGHTA, FQGNSA. V lost 6 bases and J lost 0, with 8 bases in between. For the CDR3, the DNA is TGTGCCAGCAGTCCTGAGACGAACACCGGGGAGCTGTTTTTT. It encodes CASSPETNTGELFF.

This clonotype occurred many times. This chain joins TRBV12-3 or TRBV12-4 and TRBJ2-7; 11 nucleotides match TRBD2. With V trimmed by 5 bases and J by 6 bases, 9 bases remained unmatched. This CDR3 has 15 residues. The DNA for the CDR3 is TGTGCCAGCAGTGTGACTAGCGGGATCTCTGGCGAGCAGTACTTC. Translation gives CASSVTSGISGEQYF.

V and J are TRBV7-9 and TRBJ1-4; no clear D gene. Between the trimmed V and J ends, which lost 0 bases and 6 bases, there was a span of 5 bases. Germline V CDR1 and CDR2: SEHNR, FQNEAQ (reference sequence). The CDR3 has 13 residues. Here the CDR3 DNA reads TGTGCCAGCAGCTTAGCGTTTGATGAAAAACTGTTTTTT. Residues: CASSLAFDEKLFF.

This rearrangement joins TRBV6-2 or TRBV6-3 to TRBJ1-2, with D unresolved. The CDR3 runs 15 residues. The germline V gene has CDR1 MNHEY and CDR2 SVGEGT. Trimming shortened V by 2 bases and J by 8 bases, and 18 bases separated the two germline ends. CDR3 DNA: TGTGCCAGCAGTTACGCTCCGGGCCCCGCGGCCGGCTACACCTTC. Translating gives CASSYAPGPAAGYTF.

The chain couples TRBV6-2 or TRBV6-3 to TRBJ2-3; D possibly corresponds to TRBD2 (5 bases). V was shortened by 3 bases and J by 2 bases, with 15 bases between the two germline ends. The CDR3 has 16 residues. The germline gives CDR1 MNHEY, CDR2 SVGEGT. CDR3 sequence (DNA): TGTGCCAGCAGTTATTTGGAGGATCCGGACACAGATACGCAGTATTTT. It encodes CASSYLEDPDTDTQYF.

This clonotype appeared a few times. V gene TRBV12-3 or TRBV12-4 combines with J gene TRBJ1-3, with D perhaps matching TRBD1 (6 bases). V lost 7 bases, J lost 0 bases, and 13 bases lay in between. The CDR3 runs 15 residues. The CDR3 DNA reads as TGTGCCAGCACACCGACAGGCCTCTCTGGAAACACCATATATTTT. Translation: CASTPTGLSGNTIYF.

This clonotype turned up a few times. This chain joins TRBV7-9 and TRBJ1-1; D is unresolved. The V end lost 7 bases, the J end lost 5 bases, and 11 bases lay between the germline ends. In germline, CDR1 is SEHNR, CDR2 FQNEAQ (reference sequence). The CDR3 is 12 residues long. The CDR3, as DNA: TGTGCCAGCACCACCAGTATAACTGAAGCTTTCTTT. It yields the protein CASTTSITEAFF.

The CDR3 DNA reads as TGTGCCAGCAGCTCTCGTGGGGGGGGCTACAATGAGCAGTTCTTC. The encoded protein is CASSSRGGGYNEQFF. This sequence joins TRBV7-6 and TRBJ2-1, with 7 nucleotides matching TRBD2. The CDR3 sequence is 15 residues long. Trimming removed 4 bases from V and 3 bases from J; junction bases left unmatched: 6. Germline V gene sequence: CDR1 SGHVS, CDR2 FNYEAQ.

This chain joins TRBV6-2 or TRBV6-3 and TRBJ1-1; D gene unclear. V was trimmed by 6 bases and J by 8 bases, leaving 19 bases between them. Germline loops: CDR1 MNHEY, CDR2 SVGEGT. The CDR3 spans 14 residues. The DNA of the CDR3 is TGTGCCAGCAGCTCCGCCTCGACCCTGGCGGAAGCTTTCTTT. The encoded protein is CASSSASTLAEAFF.

V gene TRBV6-1 combines with J gene TRBJ2-1, with D perhaps given as TRBD1 or TRBD2 (5 bases each). In germline, CDR1 is MNHNS, CDR2 SASEGT. This CDR3 is 17 amino acids long. V was trimmed by 6 bases and J by 0 bases, leaving 18 bases between them. CDR3 sequence (DNA): TGTGCCAGCAGAGGGACCACCGGGACCCGCTCCTACAATGAGCAGTTCTTC. Translating gives CASRGTTGTRSYNEQFF.

This clonotype showed up just a few times. The genes are TRBV29-1 and TRBJ1-1, with 7 bases aligning to TRBD1. This CDR3 is 15 amino acids long. V was clipped by 5 bases and J by 7 bases; unmatched bases: 16. CDR1 and CDR2 from the germline V gene are SQVTM and ANQGSEA. In DNA form, the CDR3 reads TGCAGCGTTCCTCCAATGTGGCAGGGGGTAGGTGAAGCTTTCTTT. This sequence encodes CSVPPMWQGVGEAFF.

The chain recombines TRBV7-2 with TRBJ2-3; the D is unclear. CDR3 length: 14 residues. Trimming stripped 5 bases from V and 6 bases from J, with 15 bases between. CDR1 and CDR2 from the germline V gene are SGHTA and FQGNSA. The chain's CDR3 is CASSPRVFSDTQYF. CDR3 DNA sequence: TGTGCCAGCAGCCCTCGGGTCTTTTCGGATACGCAGTATTTT.

This rearrangement joins TRBV28 to TRBJ2-1; TRBD1 agrees at 7 bases. The ends lost 5 bases at V and 8 bases at J; junction bases unmatched: 12. Germline CDR1 and CDR2: MDHEN and SYDVKM. The CDR3 contains 15 residues. The CDR3 region is CASSPGQGETDEQFF. In DNA form, the CDR3 reads TGTGCCAGCAGTCCCGGCCAGGGGGAAACCGATGAGCAGTTCTTC.

V usage is TRBV7-9 and J usage is TRBJ1-2; perhaps TRBD1 as D (6 bases). CDR1 and CDR2 from the germline V gene are SEHNR and FQNEAQ (reference sequence). V was shortened by 4 bases and J by 6 bases, with 18 bases between the two germline ends. The CDR3 covers 15 residues. CDR3 amino acids: CASSYRDISSDGYTF. The CDR3 nucleotides are TGTGCCAGCAGCTACCGGGACATCTCATCCGATGGCTACACCTTC.